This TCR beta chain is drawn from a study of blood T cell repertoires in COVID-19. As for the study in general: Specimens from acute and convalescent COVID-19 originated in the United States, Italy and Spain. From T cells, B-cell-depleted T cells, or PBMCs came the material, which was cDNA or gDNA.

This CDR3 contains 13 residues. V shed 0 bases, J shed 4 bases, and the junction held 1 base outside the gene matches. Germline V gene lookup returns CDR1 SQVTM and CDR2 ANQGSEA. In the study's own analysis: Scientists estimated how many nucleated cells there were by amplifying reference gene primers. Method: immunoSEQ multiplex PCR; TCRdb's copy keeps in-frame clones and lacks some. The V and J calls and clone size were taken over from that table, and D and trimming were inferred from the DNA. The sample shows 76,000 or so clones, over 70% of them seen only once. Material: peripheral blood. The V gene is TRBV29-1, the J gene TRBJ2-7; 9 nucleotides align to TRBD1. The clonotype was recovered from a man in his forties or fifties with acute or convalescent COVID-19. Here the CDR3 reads CSVEEDRGYEQYF. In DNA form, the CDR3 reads TGCAGCGTTGAAGAGGACAGGGGTTACGAGCAGTACTTC.